The TCR beta chain described here comes from a study of coeliac disease. Study results and limitations: Known gliadin-specific TRB sequences: about 55% of the 18 coeliac samples, only 1 of 6 controls.

Remarks on this clone: Antigen specificity is unknown.

Germline V gene lookup returns CDR1 LGHNA and CDR2 YSLEER. This CDR3 has 15 residues. The junction had 6 bases not matched to a gene; V was cut back by 0 bases and J by 7 bases. The method was immunoSEQ multiplex PCR; TCRdb's version includes in-frame clones alone and lacks a portion of them. The sample has approximately 2,500 clones, 70% to 80% seen once. The chain carries TRBV4-3 and TRBJ2-4; 7 bases fit TRBD2. The TCR comes from a human donor without celiac disease. The sequenced sample consisted of lymphocytes from the gut lamina propria. Written as DNA, the CDR3 is TGCGCCAGCAGCCAAGATGGGCTAGCGGCCAACATTCAGTACTTC. The encoded protein is CASSQDGLAANIQYF.